The sequence of this TCR beta chain was determined in a study of cytomegalovirus exposure and HLA in healthy donors (dated by TCRdb to 2015 to 2018). At the level of the whole study: An earlier analysis of fewer than 750 of the donors reported roughly 300 Gb of sequence data and about 120 million unique TCR beta sequences obtained from some 170 million T cells. Several DR-DQ haplotypes were treated as single units for association and clustering because of strong linkage in the cohort. All discovery cohort repertoires had been generated on a single sequencing platform. Approximately 310 gigabases of sequencing data and 78 million or so unique TCR sequences were included in an early release covering about 700 HLA-typed donors. Using immunosequencing, the study profiled T cell repertoires from fewer than 850 subjects and related those repertoires to cytomegalovirus serostatus. To predict cytomegalovirus infection status, the study combined high-throughput TCR immunosequencing, statistical association of individual TCRs with disease status, and machine learning. Among 350 to 400 genotyped donors of the cohort, an average of roughly 240,000 unique TCR beta nucleotide sequences were sequenced per donor, 15% to 20% of them non-productive. HLA typing covered class I and class II loci at four-digit resolution. A separate validation cohort of 100 to 150 different subjects was used in addition to the approximately 610-subject first cohort. The study was designed to test whether signatures of past pathogen exposure could be identified by cataloging public T cell receptors. Among the roughly 400 genotyped donors, 81% belonged to the genetic ancestry cluster associated with self-reported Caucasian donors. A later analysis re-analyzed previously published TCR beta repertoires from hundreds of donors and added high-resolution HLA genotyping to study TCR occurrence patterns. Genome-wide SNP genotypes for about three fifths of the roughly 700 donors were used in a later genetic analysis, which treated that subset as a discovery cohort. Donor age, sex, ethnicity and CMV serostatus were compiled together with the repertoire data. In the later analysis, no new phenotypic data were used to find candidate immune exposures; instead, reliance was placed on TCR beta sequences and their occurrence across donors. An earlier analysis of several hundred of the donors used high-throughput TCR beta sequencing to judge whether each TCR beta V gene segment behaved as functional or pseudogenic. Typing coverage varied by locus: 629-630 donors for A, B, C, DRB1 and DQB1; approximately 500 for DQA1; some 610 for DPA1; more than 450 for DPB1.

The library was produced with the immunoSEQ multiplex PCR assay. A mixture of 60 forward primers for TCR Vbeta segments and 13 reverse primers for TCR Jbeta segments was used in the multiplex PCR. A multiplex PCR assay on genomic DNA amplified the CDR3 region of rearranged TCR beta genes. Amplified TCR beta libraries were sequenced as 87-base-pair reads on the Illumina HiSeq System. Per the source publication's procedure: Across the 670 or so repertoires, a later analysis counted 60 million to 90 million unique TCR beta chains, 8.5 million to 12 million of which were shared by at least two donors. Raw reads were error-corrected and collapsed into unique sequences with a nearest-neighbor algorithm that merged closely related sequences to remove PCR and sequencing errors. CDR3 sequences were aligned to IMGT reference sequences to assign V, D and J gene segments. Each retained sequence needed at least a six-nucleotide match to both a V gene segment and a J gene segment. Rearrangements were called productive when the CDR3 lacked stop codons and stayed in frame with V and J; all others were non-productive. CDR3 was defined by IMGT convention, running from the second conserved V-encoded cysteine to the conserved J-encoded phenylalanine. In an earlier analysis of 587 of the donors, sequences lacking an unambiguous match to a single V gene segment were excluded. An earlier analysis of several hundred of the donors classified V segments as functional when productive rearrangements were above 56.7% and as segregating when the standard deviation between donors was above 5%. To diagnose cytomegalovirus status from the catalog of TCR beta chain sequences, a statistical classification framework was built. In a later analysis, V and J genes were assigned by comparing TCR nucleotide sequences against IMGT/GENE-DB human TR gene sequences. The TCRdist pipeline was used in a later analysis to assign CDR3 sequences and most-parsimonious VDJ recombination scenarios. In a later analysis, each TCR beta chain was defined by its CDR3 amino acid sequence together with its V-gene family, and reads lacking a unique V-gene family were excluded. A later analysis removed 500 to 600 highly shared, low-generation-probability nucleotide sequences to deal with suspected cross-contamination and a sequencing artifact. In a later analysis, a clonal expansion index for each public chain was calculated from normalized within-repertoire ranks of inferred template counts. Generation probabilities in a later analysis came from a VDJ recombination model fitted to out-of-frame rearrangements, and those results were checked against IGoR. In a later analysis, hypergeometric tests were used to score TCR-TCR, TCR-HLA and TCR-CMV co-occurrence, with a repertoire-size bias correction applied to TCR pairs. To estimate false discovery rates, a later analysis permuted the HLA or CMV assignments 20 times. In a later analysis, co-occurring TCRs were grouped using DBSCAN, with TCRdist sequence similarity added in when clustering inside HLA-allele-positive subsets. For co-occurrence clustering, repertoires with fewer than 30,000 or more than 120,000 public chains were excluded, along with a handful of repertoires with anomalous nucleotide sharing. Held by TCRdb, this immuneACCESS table contains in-frame sequences only and omits some clones. Under half of the omission traces to an unresolved V gene where checked; the cause of the rest is unknown. The V and J calls and clone size were taken over from that table, and D and trimming were inferred from the DNA. Within this sample are some 150,000 clones, with roughly 85% of them counted one time only. The ten largest clones add up to roughly 1.2% of the sample.

In the case of this clone: Its antigen is not yet known. No base qualities exist here, and no much larger clone lies one base off it.

The full study reports these points: An earlier analysis of 587 of the donors showed that most TCR beta V segments appeared in productive rearrangements either about 87% or about 30% of the time, which broadly matched IMGT annotations. The sequencing pipeline was judged likely to have produced a cluster of highly shared sequence variants as a technical artifact. Linkage disequilibrium might explain the correlated functional status among segregating V segments, but an unknown experimental factor could not be excluded. In vitro tests confirmed that a few of the cytomegalovirus-associated TCR beta chains recognize cytomegalovirus antigens. According to the authors, the approach could potentially be generalized to other disease states and immunological phenotypes. A further reported finding was that TCR beta sequences accurately predicted the HLA-A and HLA-B alleles for most subjects in the first cohort. Because some donors lacked HLA typing at each locus, the association tests relied only on the typed subset. In a later genetic analysis, a missense DCLRE1C variant was associated with V-gene and J-gene trimming of TCR beta chains, and the association was replicated in an independent cohort. According to a later analysis, most CMV-associated TCR beta chains appeared to be HLA-restricted, and the HLA associations seemed to be driven largely by CMV exposure. The classifier was reported to diagnose cytomegalovirus status with high specificity and sensitivity in both the original cohort and the validation cohort. Some IMGT-functional V segments, including TRBV6-2 and TRBV6-3, could not be distinguished by the 87-base-pair reads and were therefore excluded. In this cohort, only TCR beta chains were sequenced, and detectable features were limited by the absence of alpha or paired-chain data. The study listed 150 to 200 TCR beta chains as associated with cytomegalovirus. Most TCR sequences were seen in very few donors, while some public TCRs were found in many individuals. The only immune exposure information available for the cohort was CMV serostatus. In a later analysis, HLA-associated TCR beta chains were found to be more clonally expanded and to have lower generation probabilities than equally common non-associated chains. A later analysis reported that several top co-occurrence clusters appeared linked to parvovirus B19, influenza, CMV and Epstein-Barr virus. The earlier analysis of about 600 of the donors excluded approximately 17 rarely observed V segments, including chromosome 9 orphons, because counts were too low. Compared with the roughly 670-donor mean, donors in an Asian-associated ancestry cluster had fewer N-insertions in productive TCRs, according to a later genetic analysis. Strong co-occurrence of HLA alleles, especially DR and DQ, made assigning TCR associations to individual alleles difficult. Roughly uniform sequencing depth across donors was assumed in presence/absence analyses, although this assumption may not hold. In a later analysis, the rate of TCR association differed among HLA loci, with DRB1 alleles having the most associated TCRs and HLA-C alleles having the fewest. A later analysis associated 17,000 or so TCR beta sequences with specific HLA alleles at a false discovery rate of 0.05.

The cohort comprised approximately 700 healthy bone marrow donors. At the time of sampling, every cohort member was nominally healthy, though immune exposures that went unrecorded were likely present. The donor was CMV seronegative and was included in the group of a few hundred seronegative cohort members. A peripheral blood sample was collected from each donor, and TCR beta sequencing was performed on peripheral blood mononuclear cells. Genomic DNA extraction from the blood cell samples was performed with the Qiagen DNeasy Blood Extraction Kit. V is shortened by 0 bases, J by 0 bases, and the region joining them spans 21 bases. The CDR3, from cysteine to phenylalanine, totals 20 residues. Of the read, only the CDR3 DNA is kept; its 60 bases are in frame from base 1. For CDR1 and CDR2, the germline V gene lists KGHSH and LQKENI.

This receptor was identified in a woman aged 45-65 years in good health and CMV-seronegative. The V and J genes are TRBV18 and TRBJ1-3, with no reliable assignment of the D segment. Specimen: PBMCs. CDR3 protein: CASSPPGGLHLGSSGNTIYF. The nucleotide sequence is TGTGCCAGCTCACCACCGGGAGGGTTACACCTTGGGAGCTCTGGAAACACCATATATTTT. When the CDR3 is completed using the reference TRBV18 and TRBJ1-3 genes on either side, the full variable domain is NAGVMQNPRHLVRRRGQEARLRCSPMKGHSHVYWYRQLPEEGLKFMVYLQKENIIDESGMPKERFSAEFPKEGPSILRIQQVVRGDSAAYFCASSPPGGLHLGSSGNTIYFGEGSWLTVV.